A single sample gave rise to the 8 T cell receptor beta chains below, sequenced in a study of blood T cell repertoires in COVID-19. Generated by immunoSEQ multiplex PCR, the TCRdb table keeps only in-frame clones and is missing some. The sample records tens of thousands of clones, 55% to 75% being singletons. The sample was peripheral blood. Receptors were obtained from a woman between 65 and 79 years old with COVID-19, enrolled during active disease.

This sequence joins TRBV2 and TRBJ1-5; 10 positions match TRBD1. The CDR3 runs 14 residues. Looked up from germline, CDR1 is SNHLY and CDR2 is FYNNEI. V lost 6 bases to trimming and J lost 6 bases; unmatched junction nucleotides: 5. CDR3 region: CASSFGQGGQPQHF. The CDR3 coding sequence is TGTGCCAGCAGCTTTGGACAGGGGGGTCAGCCCCAGCATTTT.

This rearrangement joins TRBV10-1 to TRBJ1-4; 12 nucleotides line up with TRBD1. CDR1 and CDR2 from the germline V gene are WNHNN and SYGVQD (reference sequence). The CDR3 is made up of 17 amino acids. V lost 3 bases, J lost 7 bases, and 9 bases stayed unmatched. The CDR3 region is CASSDSGTGGGSEKLFF. The CDR3 DNA follows: TGCGCCAGCAGTGACTCCGGGACAGGGGGCGGGAGTGAAAAACTGTTTTTT.

V and J are TRBV10-3 and TRBJ1-1, with TRBD1 identical over 9 bases. V shed 10 bases, J shed 5 bases, and the junction held 5 bases outside the gene matches. CDR1 ENHRY and CDR2 SYGVKD come from the germline V gene. The CDR3 is 12 residues long. CDR3 amino acids: CATGTGLTEAFF. The CDR3 bases are TGTGCCACAGGGACAGGGCTAACTGAAGCTTTCTTT.

The CDR3 DNA reads as TGTGCCAGCGGTCGGACAGAGCCATACAATGAGCAGTTCTTC. This encodes CASGRTEPYNEQFF. The chain carries TRBV18 and TRBJ2-1, with D perhaps matching TRBD1 (6 bases). In germline, CDR1 is KGHSH, CDR2 LQKENI. The CDR3 is made up of 14 amino acids. V lost 8 bases and J lost 4, with 15 bases in between.

This clone was observed a handful of times. The chain combines TRBV18 with TRBJ1-2; 10 bases match TRBD1. Germline values: CDR1 KGHSH, CDR2 LQKENI. The length of the CDR3 is 15 residues. V was pared by 4 bases and J by 10 bases, with 12 bases of the junction left unmatched. DNA for the CDR3: TGTGCCAGCTCACTCAACGTGGGACAGGGGCAGGACTACACCTTC. Its translation: CASSLNVGQGQDYTF. Drawing the rest from reference TRBV18 and TRBJ1-2, the complete variable domain is NAGVMQNPRHLVRRRGQEARLRCSPMKGHSHVYWYRQLPEEGLKFMVYLQKENIIDESGMPKERFSAEFPKEGPSILRIQQVVRGDSAAYFCASSLNVGQGQDYTFGSGTRLTVV.

The gene calls are TRBV6-6 and TRBJ1-4; 7 bases agree with TRBD1. This CDR3 is built from 15 residues. Germline assignment: CDR1 MNHNY and CDR2 SVGAGI (reference sequence). J gave up 2 bases and V 5 bases, and 5 bases lay outside the gene matches. The CDR3 is CASSPPGQTNEKLFF. Written as DNA, the CDR3 is TGTGCCAGCAGTCCTCCGGGACAGACTAATGAAAAACTGTTTTTT.

This chain uses TRBV19 with TRBJ2-2; no clear D. Trimming stripped 3 bases from V and 6 bases from J, with 5 bases between. The CDR3 extends over 12 amino acids. The germline V gene has CDR1 LNHDA and CDR2 SQIVND (reference sequence). The CDR3 DNA reads as TGTGCCAGTAGTATCTTCCCCGGGGAGCTGTTTTTT. Translation gives CASSIFPGELFF.

This clone appeared once. J is TRBJ1-6 and V is TRBV24-1; perhaps TRBD1 as D (6 bases). Germline loops: CDR1 KGHDR, CDR2 SFDVKD. Trimming removed 5 bases at V and 0 bases at J, with 10 bases between. The CDR3 runs 16 residues. CDR3 sequence: CATSAPDSSYNSPLHF. CDR3 nucleotide sequence: TGTGCCACCAGTGCTCCGGACAGCTCCTATAATTCACCCCTCCACTTT.